These 28 T cell receptor beta chains were all obtained from the same sample, sequenced in a study of response to subunit inactivated influenza vaccine. TCRdb ran MiXCR on the RT-PCR reads and lists one entry per CDR3 protein. This table holds about 780,000 distinct CDR3 sequences, less than 20% found once. The material was PBMCs from blood, obtained 4 to 6 days after vaccination. The receptors stem from a man aged 50-59 years who received an inactivated influenza vaccine.

This clonotype turned up a few times. This chain joins TRBV11-2 and TRBJ2-3; D is possibly TRBD2 (6 bases). CDR1 and CDR2 from the germline V gene are SGHAT and FQNNGV. The CDR3 extends over 16 amino acids. V lost 5 bases to trimming and J lost 0 bases, with 15 bases between them. In DNA, the CDR3 is TGTGCCAGCAGCCCGTGGGGCGGGGCGAGCACAGATACGCAGTATTTT. This encodes CASSPWGGASTDTQYF.

The chain joins TRBV4-3 to TRBJ2-1, with D unresolved. This CDR3 region has 16 residues. The germline gives CDR1 LGHNA, CDR2 YSLEER. V shed 0 bases and J shed 4 bases, with 13 bases lying between them. CDR3 DNA sequence: TGCGCCAGCAGCCAAGAAAGCCCCCCGGCATACAATGAGCAGTTCTTC. Protein sequence: CASSQESPPAYNEQFF.

This clonotype was seen a handful of times. The J gene is TRBJ2-5, the V gene TRBV20-1; D might be TRBD1 (6 bases). Germline V lookup: CDR1 DFQATT, CDR2 SNEGSKA (reference sequence). V lost 2 bases to trimming and J lost 0 bases, with 16 bases between them. This CDR3 spans 16 amino acids. In DNA form, the CDR3 reads TGCAGTGCTAGACGGTCGAACAGGGAGTACCAAGAGACCCAGTACTTC. Its translation: CSARRSNREYQETQYF.

The chain combines TRBV11-2 with TRBJ1-1; D call uncertain. CDR1 SGHAT and CDR2 FQNNGV come from the germline V gene. The V end lost 2 bases, the J end lost 9 bases, and 13 bases lay between the germline ends. The CDR3 loop spans 13 amino acids. The chain's CDR3 is CASSLQSRTKAFF. The CDR3 bases are TGTGCCAGCAGCTTACAGTCTCGGACGAAAGCTTTCTTT.

This clonotype was detected only a few times. The V gene is TRBV20-1, the J gene TRBJ2-3; D might be TRBD1 or TRBD2, each matching 5 bases. The CDR3 is 15 amino acids. CDR1 and CDR2 from the germline V gene are DFQATT and SNEGSKA (reference sequence). Trimming took off 0 bases at V and 2 bases at J, with 12 bases between the two ends. The CDR3 is CSARDPSGPTDTQYF. The DNA for the CDR3 is TGCAGTGCTAGAGATCCCTCGGGACCCACAGATACGCAGTATTTT.

Only a few counts were recorded for this clonotype. The chain recombines TRBV30 with TRBJ2-2; possible D gene TRBD2, 5 bases. Germline V gene sequence: CDR1 GTSNPN, CDR2 SVGIG (reference sequence). The CDR3 runs 15 residues. V lost 5 bases and J lost 4, with 17 bases in between. CDR3 in amino acids: CAWGSSLGSTGELFF. For the CDR3, the DNA is TGTGCCTGGGGGAGTAGCTTGGGGAGCACCGGGGAGCTGTTTTTT.

This clonotype has a handful of counts. The chain joins TRBV9 to TRBJ2-3, with TRBD2 matching over 9 bases. There are 14 residues in the CDR3. With V trimmed by 4 bases and J by 2 bases, 2 bases remained unmatched. Germline V gene data show CDR1 as SGDLS and CDR2 as YYNGEE. CDR3 in amino acids: CASSMGLATDTQYF. CDR3 nucleotide sequence: TGTGCCAGCAGCATGGGACTAGCCACAGATACGCAGTATTTT.

The V gene is TRBV10-3, the J gene TRBJ1-2, with 8 bases fitting TRBD1. The junction had 9 bases not matched to a gene; V was cut back by 8 bases and J by 7 bases. Looked up from germline, CDR1 is ENHRY and CDR2 is SYGVKD. CDR3 size: 13 residues. CDR3 protein: CAIPQGAMGGYTF. The CDR3 region has the DNA TGTGCCATCCCTCAGGGGGCGATGGGTGGCTACACCTTC.

This clonotype was seen many times. This sequence joins TRBV25-1 and TRBJ2-1, with D hard to call. V was trimmed by 4 bases and J by 6 bases, leaving 13 bases between them. The germline CDR1 and CDR2 sequences are MGHDK and SYGVNS. The CDR3 sequence is 14 residues long. The CDR3 here is CASSAGRIFNEQFF. CDR3 coding DNA: TGTGCCAGCAGTGCCGGACGGATCTTCAATGAGCAGTTCTTC.

At least ten counts were recorded for this clonotype. The chain has TRBV4-1 and TRBJ1-6; D ambiguous. Germline lookup yields CDR1 MGHRA and CDR2 YSYEKL. Trimming took 1 base from V and 13 from J, leaving 8 bases between them. The length of the CDR3 is 12 residues. CDR3 region: CASSQGLWPLHF. The CDR3 DNA is TGCGCCAGCAGCCAAGGCCTCTGGCCCCTCCACTTT.

This clonotype appeared a few times. The CDR3 DNA sequence: TGTGCCAGCAAGACAGGGGGCTCCTACAATGAGCAGTTCTTC. This codes for CASKTGGSYNEQFF. The chain combines TRBV28 with TRBJ2-1; 9 bases line up with TRBD1. Germline CDR1 MDHEN, CDR2 SYDVKM. V was clipped by 7 bases and J by 0 bases; unmatched bases: 1. The CDR3 runs to 14 residues. The full variable domain, rest sourced from reference TRBV28 and TRBJ2-1, is DVKVTQSSRYLVKRTGEKVFLECVQDMDHENMFWYRQDPGLGLRLIYFSYDVKMKEKGDIPEGYSVSREKKERFSLILESASTNQTSMYLCASKTGGSYNEQFFGPGTRLTVL.

This clonotype came up a few times. V is TRBV15 and J is TRBJ2-2, with 11 bases lining up with TRBD2. Germline assignment: CDR1 LNHNV and CDR2 YYDKDF (reference sequence). V lost 8 bases and J lost 1; bases outside the gene matches: 12. CDR3 length: 18 residues. CDR3 sequence reads: CATRGLVGLAGNTGELFF. The CDR3 nucleotides are TGTGCCACCCGGGGCCTCGTAGGACTAGCGGGGAACACCGGGGAGCTGTTTTTT.

The chain recombines TRBV7-2 with TRBJ1-2; no clear D gene. Germline CDR1 SGHTA, CDR2 FQGNSA. Deletions cut 2 bases from V and 7 bases from J, with 5 bases between. The CDR3 sequence is 11 residues long. CDR3 loop: CASSLISGYTF. The CDR3 DNA reads as TGTGCCAGCAGCTTAATTTCTGGCTACACCTTC.

This clonotype was counted between two and nine times. CDR3 DNA sequence: TGCAGTGCGAAGCCTTCAAGCGGGAGTTGGGATGAGCAGTTCTTC. This sequence encodes CSAKPSSGSWDEQFF. V gene TRBV20-1 combines with J gene TRBJ2-1; TRBD2 aligns across 8 bases. The CDR3 runs 15 residues. Germline V gene data show CDR1 as DFQATT and CDR2 as SNEGSKA (reference sequence). J lost 8 bases, V lost 6 bases, and 15 bases had no gene match.

This clonotype showed up just a few times. The chain recombines TRBV20-1 with TRBJ2-2; 7 nucleotides line up with TRBD2. The CDR3 length is 16 residues. CDR1 and CDR2 from the germline V gene are DFQATT and SNEGSKA (reference sequence). Trimming at V came to 0 bases and at J to 6 bases, leaving 10 bases not matched to a gene. The CDR3, as DNA: TGCAGTGCTAGAGATTTTCGCGGGGGATCCTCCGGGGAGCTGTTTTTT. Protein sequence: CSARDFRGGSSGELFF.

This clonotype occurred a few times. The chain is built from TRBV5-1 and TRBJ2-3, with 8 bases that match TRBD2. Unmatched junction bases numbered 11, after V lost 4 bases and J lost 1 base. The CDR3 is 17 residues long. Per the germline V gene, CDR1 is SGHRS and CDR2 is YFSETQ. CDR3 in DNA: TGCGCCAGCAGCCTCGGGACTAGAGGGTTGGGCACAGATACGCAGTATTTT. Its translation: CASSLGTRGLGTDTQYF.

J is TRBJ1-5 and V is TRBV7-2; 9 nucleotides agree with TRBD1. Germline assignment: CDR1 SGHTA and CDR2 FQGNSA. The CDR3 is 15 amino acids. J was trimmed by 3 bases and V by 5 bases; bases with no gene match: 5. CDR3 region: CASSPQGANNQPQHF. In DNA, the CDR3 is TGTGCCAGCAGCCCACAGGGGGCCAACAATCAGCCCCAGCATTTT.

Ten or more counts support this clonotype. V usage is TRBV10-3 and J usage is TRBJ2-1, with D possibly matching TRBD2 (5 bases). The germline CDR1 and CDR2 sequences are ENHRY and SYGVKD. This CDR3 has 11 amino acids. V gave up 8 bases and J gave up 5 bases, with 7 bases separating them. The CDR3, as DNA: TGTGCCATCTATAGCGACAATGAGCAGTTCTTC. Its protein product is CAIYSDNEQFF.

This clonotype has more than one count but fewer than ten. This chain uses TRBV10-3 with TRBJ2-5; 8 bases match TRBD1. V was clipped by 7 bases and J by 5 bases; unmatched bases: 6. From germline, CDR1 is ENHRY and CDR2 SYGVKD. The CDR3 contains 13 residues. The CDR3 protein is CAITSGQGETQYF. DNA of the CDR3: TGTGCCATCACCTCTGGACAGGGCGAGACCCAGTACTTC.

V usage is TRBV29-1 and J usage is TRBJ2-5; D remains ambiguous. There are 11 residues in the CDR3. V gave up 3 bases and J gave up 4 bases, with 6 bases separating them. From germline, CDR1 is SQVTM and CDR2 ANQGSEA. Here the CDR3 reads CSVEQPETQYF. The CDR3 DNA is TGCAGCGTTGAGCAGCCAGAGACCCAGTACTTC.

The V gene is TRBV12-3 or TRBV12-4, the J gene TRBJ1-5, with D perhaps TRBD1 (6 bases). The CDR3 totals 14 residues. The V end was cut by 5 bases, the J end by 3 bases, with 11 bases between. The CDR3 here is CASSQQGFNQPQHF. The CDR3 bases are TGTGCCAGCAGTCAACAGGGATTCAATCAGCCCCAGCATTTT.

The rearrangement uses TRBV19 and TRBJ2-1; D unclear. Between the trimmed V and J ends, which lost 11 bases and 8 bases, there was a span of 7 bases. Germline CDR1 is LNHDA and CDR2 is SQIVND (reference sequence). CDR3 length equals 9 residues. This chain's CDR3 is CAVLDEQFF. CDR3 nucleotides: TGTGCCGTACTCGATGAGCAGTTCTTC.

This clonotype was counted between two and nine times. The CDR3 coding sequence is TGCGCCAGCAGCCAAAGCTGGCAGAACCAAGAGACCCAGTACTTC. This codes for CASSQSWQNQETQYF. The chain is built from TRBV4-3 and TRBJ2-5; unclear D gene. CDR1 and CDR2 from the germline V gene are LGHNA and YSLEER. This CDR3 region has 15 residues. V was shortened by 2 bases and J by 0 bases, with 10 bases between the two germline ends.

This clonotype was seen only a few times. V is TRBV6-2 or TRBV6-3 and J is TRBJ1-1; possible D gene TRBD1, 5 bases. The CDR3 runs to 15 residues. V lost 2 bases to trimming and J lost 7 bases, with 17 bases between them. Germline V gene data show CDR1 as MNHEY and CDR2 as SVGEGT. The DNA for the CDR3 is TGTGCCAGCAGTTACCCACCTCTTTCGGGGGGTGAAGCTTTCTTT. Residues: CASSYPPLSGGEAFF.

The chain uses TRBV7-2 and TRBJ2-1, with 9 nucleotides matching TRBD2. Germline loops: CDR1 SGHTA, CDR2 FQGNSA. The CDR3 is 15 amino acids. The V segment lost 7 bases and the J segment 0 bases; nucleotides outside the gene matches: 4. The CDR3 nucleotides are TGTGCCAGCACCGCGGGGGGGCCCTCCTACAATGAGCAGTTCTTC. Protein sequence: CASTAGGPSYNEQFF. Supplemented by reference TRBV7-2 and TRBJ2-1, the full variable domain reads GAGVSQSPSNKVTEKGKDVELRCDPISGHTALYWYRQSLGQGLEFLIYFQGNSAPDKSGLPSDRFSAERTGGSVSTLTIQRTQQEDSAVYLCASTAGGPSYNEQFFGPGTRLTVL.

The rearrangement uses TRBV6-1 and TRBJ2-5; a possible D gene is TRBD1 (6 bases). The CDR3 contains 13 residues. V lost 5 bases to trimming and J lost 7 bases, with 14 bases between them. CDR1 is MNHNS, CDR2 SASEGT, per germline. CDR3 sequence: CASSLLGAGTQYF. The CDR3 DNA reads TGTGCCAGCAGTCTTTTGGGGGCGGGGACCCAGTACTTC.

This clonotype was counted between two and nine times. This chain connects TRBV20-1 to TRBJ1-1; 10 positions match TRBD1. CDR3 length equals 14 residues. The junction had 6 bases not matched to a gene; V was cut back by 3 bases and J by 5 bases. Germline V gene data show CDR1 as DFQATT and CDR2 as SNEGSKA (reference sequence). CDR3 region: CSARPGQGETEAFF. As DNA, the CDR3 is TGCAGTGCTAGGCCCGGACAGGGGGAAACTGAAGCTTTCTTT.

J is TRBJ2-2 and V is TRBV6-1; TRBD1 aligns across 9 bases. The CDR3 contains 16 residues. Trimming cost V 5 bases and J 3 bases; bases outside gene matches: 7. Germline CDR1 reads MNHNS; CDR2 reads SASEGT. CDR3 sequence reads: CASSQMHRGHTGELFF. The CDR3 region has the DNA TGTGCCAGCAGTCAAATGCACAGGGGGCACACCGGGGAGCTGTTTTTT.